This is a list of T cell receptor beta chains from one sample in a study of blood T cells in healthy people across ages. Via MiXCR, TCRdb re-called the 5' RACE reads, giving one row per CDR3 protein. The table records 790,000 or so distinct CDR3 sequences, about 56% of them present only once. The sample consisted of blood. Receptors originate from a middle-aged man in good health. Each CDR3 is given with its conserved first and last residue. Fields, in order: D gene, V gene, J gene, CDR3 protein. D genes are given only for firm matches.

>NA|TRBV5-1|TRBJ2-1
CASSLAVVGGSYDEQFF
>NA|TRBV7-9|TRBJ2-3
CASSLGRGLTDTQYF
>NA|TRBV10-3|TRBJ2-1
CAIRPPGRRNEQFF
>NA|TRBV27|TRBJ2-1
CASSIASYNEQFF
>NA|TRBV7-9|TRBJ2-3
CASSLTTAAGMDTQYF
>NA|TRBV7-2|TRBJ2-1
CASSLEGNFYNEQFF
>NA|TRBV14|TRBJ2-7
CASSQLTGPLEDYEQYF
>NA|TRBV20-1|TRBJ2-3
CSALPQDIFSDTQYF
>TRBD1|TRBV10-3|TRBJ2-7
CAISRDRGGYGAGEQYF
>NA|TRBV6-1|TRBJ1-2
CASSERATYGYTF
>NA|TRBV15|TRBJ2-7
CATSRAGESSYEQYF
>NA|TRBV7-2|TRBJ2-3
CASSLTSGTALRGAQYF
>NA|TRBV9|TRBJ1-4
CASSGRATNEKLFF
>NA|TRBV27|TRBJ1-5
CASSSVGQPQHF
>TRBD1|TRBV13|TRBJ2-5
CASSEIRQGTAQETQYF
>NA|TRBV10-3|TRBJ2-7
CAISALPAGTYEQYF
>TRBD1|TRBV7-6|TRBJ2-6
CASSLGYRGAGANVLTF
>NA|TRBV9|TRBJ2-4
CASGDSGAAKNIQYF
>NA|TRBV28|TRBJ2-1
CASSRPPGPGYNEQFF
>NA|TRBV20-1|TRBJ2-7
CSARDGFRTAYEQYF
>TRBD1|TRBV5-1|TRBJ1-2
CASSIGQGGYTF
>TRBD2|TRBV20-1|TRBJ2-3
CSAIGTSGSTDTQYF
>NA|TRBV6-5|TRBJ2-1
CASRKSSYNEQFF
>TRBD1|TRBV2|TRBJ1-5
CASSREGTGDSNQPQHF
>TRBD1|TRBV7-2|TRBJ2-1
CASSPRGQGYNEQFF
>NA|TRBV6-5|TRBJ2-5
CASSYDGTQETQYF
>NA|TRBV7-2|TRBJ2-7
CASSLVRGDEQYF
>TRBD1|TRBV18|TRBJ2-7
CASSPWTGVKYF
>NA|TRBV6-5|TRBJ2-6
CASSYSPGGSGANVLTF
>NA|TRBV27|TRBJ2-5
CASSLRGDQETQYF
>NA|TRBV6-2/TRBV6-3|TRBJ2-7
CASKMGPVEAEQYF
>TRBD2|TRBV4-2|TRBJ2-5
CASSPRGLAGQETQYF